What follows is one T cell receptor beta chain and its context. Its antigen is not identified. The data were obtained in a study of cytomegalovirus exposure and HLA in healthy donors. In the PCR, 60 Vbeta and 13 Jbeta primers were used. Measured with immunoSEQ multiplex PCR; TCRdb has only the in-frame clones, and not every one. The sample has some 140,000 clones, 82% seen once. Study results and limitations: A later analysis linked a missense DCLRE1C variant to TCR beta V- and J-gene trimming. In presence/absence analyses, roughly uniform sequencing depth across donors was assumed.

Germline values: CDR1 SGHTA, CDR2 FQGNSA. Germline trimming cut 6 bases from V and 4 bases from J; bases unmatched to any gene: 4. This CDR3 region has 14 residues. The sequence derives from a woman between 50 and 59 years old in good health and CMV-seropositive. The sample was PBMCs. The chain combines TRBV7-2 with TRBJ1-5; 9 nucleotides align to TRBD1. Here the CDR3 DNA reads TGTGCCAGCAGTAAAGACAGGGGGAATCAGCCCCAGCATTTT. Protein product: CASSKDRGNQPQHF.